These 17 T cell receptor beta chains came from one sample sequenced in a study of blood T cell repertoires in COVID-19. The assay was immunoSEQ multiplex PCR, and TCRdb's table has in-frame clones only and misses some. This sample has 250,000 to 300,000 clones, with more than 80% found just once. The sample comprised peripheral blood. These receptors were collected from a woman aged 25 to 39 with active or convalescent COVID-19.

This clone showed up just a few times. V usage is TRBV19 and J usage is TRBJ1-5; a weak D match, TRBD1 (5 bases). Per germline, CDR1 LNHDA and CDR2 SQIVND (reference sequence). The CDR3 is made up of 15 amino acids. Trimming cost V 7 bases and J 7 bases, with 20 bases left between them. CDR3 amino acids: CASTPTPGVRQPQHF. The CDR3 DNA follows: TGTGCCAGTACCCCGACGCCGGGGGTACGGCAGCCCCAGCATTTT.

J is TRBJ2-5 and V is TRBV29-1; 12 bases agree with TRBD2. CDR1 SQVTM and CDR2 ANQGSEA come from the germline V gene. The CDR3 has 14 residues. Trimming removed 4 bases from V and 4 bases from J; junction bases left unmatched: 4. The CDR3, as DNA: TGCAGCGTTGCTCCTAGCGGGGGGGCAGAGACCCAGTACTTC. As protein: CSVAPSGGAETQYF.

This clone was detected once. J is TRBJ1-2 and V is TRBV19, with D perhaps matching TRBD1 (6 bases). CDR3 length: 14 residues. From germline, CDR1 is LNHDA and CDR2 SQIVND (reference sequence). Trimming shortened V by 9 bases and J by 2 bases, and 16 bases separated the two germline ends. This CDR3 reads CARTTGSRNYGYTF. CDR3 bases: TGTGCCAGGACTACAGGGAGCAGGAACTATGGCTACACCTTC.

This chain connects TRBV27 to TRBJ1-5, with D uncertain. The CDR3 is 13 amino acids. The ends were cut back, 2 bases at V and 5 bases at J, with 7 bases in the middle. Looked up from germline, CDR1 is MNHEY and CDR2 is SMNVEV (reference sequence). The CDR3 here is CASSLTTHQPQHF. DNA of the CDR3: TGTGCCAGCAGTTTAACTACCCATCAGCCCCAGCATTTT.

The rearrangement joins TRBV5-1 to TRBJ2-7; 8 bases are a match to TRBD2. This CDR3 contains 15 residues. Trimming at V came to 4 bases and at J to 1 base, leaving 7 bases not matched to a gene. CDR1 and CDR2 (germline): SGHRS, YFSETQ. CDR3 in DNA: TGCGCCAGCAGCCTCGGGGGGGTTGCGTCCTACGAGCAGTACTTC. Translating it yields CASSLGGVASYEQYF.

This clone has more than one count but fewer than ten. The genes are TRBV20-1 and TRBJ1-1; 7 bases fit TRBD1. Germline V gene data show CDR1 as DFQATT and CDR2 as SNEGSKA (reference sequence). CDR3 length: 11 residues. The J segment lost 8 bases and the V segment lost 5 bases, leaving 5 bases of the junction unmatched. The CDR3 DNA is TGCAGTGCTTACAGGGGAAACGAAGCTTTCTTT. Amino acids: CSAYRGNEAFF.

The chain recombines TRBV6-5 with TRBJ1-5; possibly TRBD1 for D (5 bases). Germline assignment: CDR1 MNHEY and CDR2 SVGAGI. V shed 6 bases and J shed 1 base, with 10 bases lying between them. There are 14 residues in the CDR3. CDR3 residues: CASSSGFSNQPQHF. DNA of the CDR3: TGTGCCAGCAGCTCAGGGTTCAGCAATCAGCCCCAGCATTTT.

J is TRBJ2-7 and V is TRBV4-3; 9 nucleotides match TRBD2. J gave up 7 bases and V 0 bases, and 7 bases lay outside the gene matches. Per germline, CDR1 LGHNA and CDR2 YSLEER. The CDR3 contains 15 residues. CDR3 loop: CASSQDGILAGEQYF. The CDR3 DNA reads TGCGCCAGCAGCCAAGATGGAATCCTAGCGGGGGAGCAGTACTTC.

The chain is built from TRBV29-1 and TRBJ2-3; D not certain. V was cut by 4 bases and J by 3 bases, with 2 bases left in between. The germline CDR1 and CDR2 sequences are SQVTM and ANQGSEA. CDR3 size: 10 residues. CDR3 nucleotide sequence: TGCAGCGTTGTAACAGATACGCAGTATTTT. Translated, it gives CSVVTDTQYF.

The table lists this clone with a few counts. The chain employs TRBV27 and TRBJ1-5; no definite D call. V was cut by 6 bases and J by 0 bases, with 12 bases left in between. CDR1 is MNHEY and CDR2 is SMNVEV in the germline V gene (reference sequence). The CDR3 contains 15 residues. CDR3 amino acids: CASRLGIYSNQPQHF. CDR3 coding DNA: TGTGCCAGCAGATTGGGCATATATAGCAATCAGCCCCAGCATTTT.

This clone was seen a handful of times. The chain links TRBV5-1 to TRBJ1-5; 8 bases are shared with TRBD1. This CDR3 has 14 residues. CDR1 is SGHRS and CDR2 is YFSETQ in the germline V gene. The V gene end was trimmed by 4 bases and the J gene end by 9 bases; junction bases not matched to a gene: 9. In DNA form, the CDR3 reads TGCGCCAGCAGCCCCGACGGACAGGGCGGGCCCCAGCATTTT. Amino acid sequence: CASSPDGQGGPQHF.

The CDR3 protein is CASSVGPYNEQFF. The CDR3 nucleotides read TGTGCCAGCAGTGTGGGCCCCTACAATGAGCAGTTCTTC. This chain connects TRBV27 to TRBJ2-1; D gene uncertain. Per the germline V gene, CDR1 is MNHEY and CDR2 is SMNVEV (reference sequence). The CDR3 is 13 amino acids. Between the trimmed V and J ends, which lost 5 bases and 2 bases, there was a span of 7 bases.

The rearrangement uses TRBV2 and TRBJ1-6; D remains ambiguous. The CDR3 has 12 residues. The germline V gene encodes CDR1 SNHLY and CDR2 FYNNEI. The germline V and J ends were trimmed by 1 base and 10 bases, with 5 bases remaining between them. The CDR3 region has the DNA TGTGCCAGCAGTGAAGATCTCTCACCCCTCCACTTT. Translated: CASSEDLSPLHF.

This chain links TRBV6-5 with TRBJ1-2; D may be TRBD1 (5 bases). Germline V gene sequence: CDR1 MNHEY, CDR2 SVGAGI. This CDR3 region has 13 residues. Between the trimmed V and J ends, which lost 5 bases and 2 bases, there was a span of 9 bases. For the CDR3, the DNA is TGTGCCAGCAGTCCCAGGGAAAACTATGGCTACACCTTC. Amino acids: CASSPRENYGYTF.

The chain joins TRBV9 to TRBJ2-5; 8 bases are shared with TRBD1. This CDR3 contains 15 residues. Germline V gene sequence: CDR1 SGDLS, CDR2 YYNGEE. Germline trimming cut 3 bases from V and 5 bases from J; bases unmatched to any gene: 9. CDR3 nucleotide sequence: TGTGCCAGCAGCGCTACGACAGGGGCCGGGGAGACCCAGTACTTC. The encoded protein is CASSATTGAGETQYF.

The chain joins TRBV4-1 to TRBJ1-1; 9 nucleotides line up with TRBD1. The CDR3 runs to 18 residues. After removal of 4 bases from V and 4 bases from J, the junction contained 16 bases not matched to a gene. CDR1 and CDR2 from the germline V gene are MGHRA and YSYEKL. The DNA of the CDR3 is TGCGCCAGCAGCCGGACCGGGACAGGGTTTCGATCAAGCACTGAAGCTTTCTTT. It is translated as CASSRTGTGFRSSTEAFF.

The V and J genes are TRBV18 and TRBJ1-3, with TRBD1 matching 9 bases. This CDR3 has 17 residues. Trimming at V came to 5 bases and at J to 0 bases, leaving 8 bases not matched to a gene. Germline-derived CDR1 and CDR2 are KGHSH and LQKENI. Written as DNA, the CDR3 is TGTGCCAGCTCAACTACAGGGGGCTTAGGCTCTGGAAACACCATATATTTT. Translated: CASSTTGGLGSGNTIYF.